What follows are 23 T cell receptor beta chains derived from one specimen sequenced in a study of T-cell reconstitution after alpha-beta-depleted transplantation in children. Unique molecular identifiers were incorporated during preparation of the TCRbeta library. TCRdb re-analysed the PCR reads in MiXCR, keeping a single row per CDR3 protein. The data show about 640,000 distinct CDR3 sequences, approximately 16% seen once. Sample: PBMCs from the stem cell graft donor, taken from the stem cell graft. Source of these receptors: a human donor who donated a stem cell graft to a child with acute myeloid leukemia.

This clonotype was seen only a few times. This rearrangement joins TRBV30 to TRBJ2-1, with D possibly TRBD1 on 5 matching bases. Trimming cost V 0 bases and J 9 bases, with 21 bases left between them. The CDR3 spans 16 residues. Germline V gene data show CDR1 as GTSNPN and CDR2 as SVGIG (reference sequence). The CDR3 sequence: CAWSVQAKRGYGEQFF. Written as DNA, the CDR3 is TGTGCCTGGAGTGTACAGGCCAAAAGGGGTTACGGTGAGCAGTTCTTC.

The V and J genes are TRBV10-3 and TRBJ2-1; 7 positions match TRBD2. V was clipped by 6 bases and J by 9 bases; unmatched bases: 5. This CDR3 has 12 residues. Looked up from germline, CDR1 is ENHRY and CDR2 is SYGVKD. The CDR3 loop is CAIRTSSSEQFF. DNA of the CDR3: TGTGCCATCAGGACTAGCTCCAGTGAGCAGTTCTTC.

In this sample, this clonotype turned up many times. The rearrangement links TRBV5-5 to TRBJ1-2; D is unclear. The CDR3 is 15 residues long. Germline V gives CDR1 SGHKS, CDR2 YYEKEE (reference sequence). V lost 0 bases, J lost 1 base, and 10 bases lay in between. The CDR3 loop reads CASSLGARDNYGYTF. The CDR3 nucleotides are TGTGCCAGCAGCTTGGGGGCAAGGGATAACTATGGCTACACCTTC.

There are many counts of this clonotype. The chain carries TRBV20-1 and TRBJ2-1, with D tentatively TRBD2 (6 bases). Germline CDR1 is DFQATT and CDR2 is SNEGSKA (reference sequence). Trimming took off 1 base at V and 0 bases at J, with 13 bases between the two ends. CDR3 length equals 16 residues. CDR3 nucleotide sequence: TGCAGTGCTAGAGGAATGGGGGGAATCTCCTACAATGAGCAGTTCTTC. It yields the protein CSARGMGGISYNEQFF.

The sample holds many counts of this clonotype. This rearrangement joins TRBV20-1 to TRBJ2-3, with 15 bases lining up with TRBD2. V trimming: 6 bases; J trimming: 5 bases; junction bases outside the gene matches: 9. This CDR3 is built from 16 residues. CDR1 and CDR2 (germline): DFQATT, SNEGSKA (reference sequence). CDR3 sequence (DNA): TGCAGTGCGACGGGACTAGCGGGGGGAGCGGGAGATACGCAGTATTTT. This sequence encodes CSATGLAGGAGDTQYF.

This clonotype was observed a handful of times. V usage is TRBV29-1 and J usage is TRBJ1-4; D gene unclear. CDR3 length: 12 amino acids. The V end was cut by 3 bases, the J end by 8 bases, with 10 bases between. CDR1 and CDR2 (germline): SQVTM, ANQGSEA. The CDR3 is CSVEEPREKLFF. The CDR3 DNA reads TGCAGCGTTGAGGAACCTAGGGAAAAACTGTTTTTT.

This clonotype has only a few counts. The chain links TRBV7-2 to TRBJ2-3; 9 positions match TRBD2. CDR3 length: 17 amino acids. Germline CDR1 reads SGHTA; CDR2 reads FQGNSA. The J segment lost 3 bases and the V segment lost 5 bases, leaving 12 bases of the junction unmatched. The CDR3 sequence: CASSPRERGARTDTQYF. The CDR3 DNA follows: TGTGCCAGCAGCCCCCGGGAGCGGGGGGCACGTACAGATACGCAGTATTTT.

The CDR3 DNA is TGTGCCAGCAGCTTAGCGAGCTCCCCCACTAGCGGGGGGGCGACAGATACGCAGTATTTT. Its translation: CASSLASSPTSGGATDTQYF. The gene calls are TRBV7-2 and TRBJ2-3; 13 bases are a match to TRBD2. The CDR3 spans 20 residues. Per germline, CDR1 SGHTA and CDR2 FQGNSA. V shed 0 bases, J shed 3 bases, and the junction held 12 bases outside the gene matches. The complete variable domain, with remaining parts taken from reference TRBV7-2 and TRBJ2-3, reads GAGVSQSPSNKVTEKGKDVELRCDPISGHTALYWYRQSLGQGLEFLIYFQGNSAPDKSGLPSDRFSAERTGGSVSTLTIQRTQQEDSAVYLCASSLASSPTSGGATDTQYFGPGTRLTVL.

This clonotype came up a few times. The rearrangement links TRBV7-2 to TRBJ1-2; 9 bases map to TRBD1. Germline V gene lookup returns CDR1 SGHTA and CDR2 FQGNSA. The V segment lost 5 bases and the J segment 2 bases; nucleotides outside the gene matches: 6. The length of the CDR3 is 15 residues. CDR3 sequence (DNA): TGTGCCAGCAGCGTCTCCGGGACAGGGAACTATGGCTACACCTTC. Translated: CASSVSGTGNYGYTF.

The chain is built from TRBV20-1 and TRBJ1-4, with D possibly matching TRBD1 (5 bases). This CDR3 contains 13 residues. The germline V gene encodes CDR1 DFQATT and CDR2 SNEGSKA (reference sequence). Trimming cost V 6 bases and J 3 bases, with 11 bases left between them. The CDR3 loop is CSALETANEKLFF. Written as DNA, the CDR3 is TGCAGTGCCCTCGAGACAGCTAATGAAAAACTGTTTTTT.

The table lists this clonotype with a few counts. The chain recombines TRBV12-3 or TRBV12-4 with TRBJ2-6; D is perhaps TRBD1 (5 bases). The CDR3 is made up of 16 amino acids. V was clipped by 5 bases and J by 2 bases, with 13 bases between them. The DNA for the CDR3 is TGTGCCAGCAGTCCTTTAGGGGAAACTGGGGCCAACGTCCTGACTTTC. Protein: CASSPLGETGANVLTF.

This clonotype was seen repeatedly, ten times or more. This chain joins TRBV20-1 and TRBJ2-5; the match to TRBD2 covers 7 bases. Germline-derived CDR1 and CDR2 are DFQATT and SNEGSKA (reference sequence). CDR3 length equals 14 residues. The junction had 10 bases not matched to a gene; V was cut back by 6 bases and J by 3 bases. In DNA, the CDR3 is TGCAGTGCGGATTTGGGGGGGATTAAAGAGACCCAGTACTTC. Translating it yields CSADLGGIKETQYF.

This clonotype has a count of ten or more. This chain links TRBV20-1 with TRBJ2-1; 15 nucleotides match TRBD2. In germline, CDR1 is DFQATT, CDR2 SNEGSKA (reference sequence). V trimming: 5 bases; J trimming: 7 bases; junction bases outside the gene matches: 6. The CDR3 runs 15 residues. Here the CDR3 reads CSALRTSGGANEQFF. In DNA form, the CDR3 reads TGCAGTGCTCTCCGGACTAGCGGGGGGGCAAATGAGCAGTTCTTC.

This clonotype was observed at least ten times. V gene TRBV6-6 combines with J gene TRBJ2-5; no definite D call. From germline, CDR1 is MNHNY and CDR2 SVGAGI (reference sequence). Trimming removed 7 bases at V and 4 bases at J, with 10 bases between. There are 12 residues in the CDR3. The CDR3: CASTGDLETQYF. The CDR3 DNA reads TGTGCCAGCACCGGCGATCTAGAGACCCAGTACTTC.

The rearrangement uses TRBV29-1 and TRBJ2-7, with D perhaps TRBD1 (6 bases). This CDR3 is 13 amino acids long. Trimming took off 6 bases at V and 3 bases at J, with 15 bases between the two ends. In germline, CDR1 is SQVTM, CDR2 ANQGSEA. This CDR3 is CSVETGQNYEQYF. For the CDR3, the DNA is TGCAGCGTGGAAACAGGGCAGAACTACGAGCAGTACTTC.

The V call is TRBV6-2 or TRBV6-3, the J call TRBJ2-7; no clear D. The CDR3 covers 14 residues. V was shortened by 1 base and J by 0 bases, with 7 bases between the two germline ends. Germline CDR1 is MNHEY and CDR2 is SVGEGT. The CDR3 nucleotides read TGTGCCAGCAGTTACTATCGGAACTCCTACGAGCAGTACTTC. The encoded protein is CASSYYRNSYEQYF.

This clonotype came up many times. Germline and junction disagree at one end, which may indicate a read error. The gene calls are TRBV29-1 and TRBJ2-7, with a possible D match to TRBD1 (5 bases). The CDR3 length is 12 residues. Germline assignment: CDR1 SQVTM and CDR2 ANQGSEA. The CDR3 loop is CSVEGAGYEQYF. CDR3 DNA sequence: TGCAGCGTCGAAGGGGCAGGGTACGAGCAGTACTTC.

The rearrangement uses TRBV11-2 and TRBJ2-2; possibly TRBD2 for D (5 bases). This CDR3 contains 18 residues. Germline V gives CDR1 SGHAT, CDR2 FQNNGV. Trimming took 1 base from V and 4 from J, leaving 19 bases between them. The CDR3 bases are TGTGCCAGCAGCTTAGGTGGTAGCGAGTGGATTGCCACCGGGGAGCTGTTTTTT. Translated, it gives CASSLGGSEWIATGELFF.

This clonotype was observed at least ten times. This chain joins TRBV12-3 or TRBV12-4 and TRBJ1-6, with D unclear. The CDR3 is made up of 15 amino acids. V was clipped by 7 bases and J by 9 bases, with 19 bases between them. The CDR3 sequence is CASNPGEGVSSPLHF. The CDR3 nucleotides read TGTGCCAGCAACCCCGGGGAAGGAGTGAGTTCACCCCTCCACTTT.

V gene TRBV7-9 combines with J gene TRBJ2-1; TRBD2 matches at 7 bases. This CDR3 is 16 amino acids long. Unmatched junction bases numbered 9, after V lost 2 bases and J lost 5 bases. Per the germline V gene, CDR1 is SEHNR and CDR2 is FQNEAQ (reference sequence). CDR3 protein: CASSLQSSGADNEQFF. Written as DNA, the CDR3 is TGTGCCAGCAGCTTACAGTCGAGCGGGGCCGACAATGAGCAGTTCTTC.

This clonotype was recorded many times. The CDR3 loop is CSARDSLWTSYNEQFF. CDR3 DNA sequence: TGCAGTGCTAGAGACTCCCTCTGGACATCTTACAATGAGCAGTTCTTC. This sequence joins TRBV20-1 and TRBJ2-1, with TRBD1 as a possible D gene (5 bases). The CDR3 is made up of 16 amino acids. V dropped 0 bases and J dropped 4 bases, with 16 bases sitting between them. Germline values: CDR1 DFQATT, CDR2 SNEGSKA (reference sequence).

CDR3 nucleotide sequence: TGCGCCAGCAGCCAAGACAGTAAGGGGTGGGCCACGAACACCGGGGAGCTGTTTTTT. It codes for CASSQDSKGWATNTGELFF. The gene calls are TRBV4-1 and TRBJ2-2; a possible D gene is TRBD1 (5 bases). Germline CDR1 and CDR2: MGHRA and YSYEKL. The CDR3 is 19 amino acids. V lost 0 bases to trimming and J lost 0 bases, with 17 bases between them.

This rearrangement joins TRBV7-3 to TRBJ2-1; the match to TRBD1 covers 8 bases. The germline V gene encodes CDR1 SGHTA and CDR2 FQGTGA. The CDR3 is made up of 14 amino acids. V lost 5 bases, J lost 5 bases, and 5 bases stayed unmatched. For the CDR3, the DNA is TGTGCCAGCAGCGAAGGACAGGGCGACAATGAGCAGTTCTTC. Amino acid sequence: CASSEGQGDNEQFF. The whole variable domain, remainder taken from reference TRBV7-3 and TRBJ2-1, is GAGVSQTPSNKVTEKGKYVELRCDPISGHTALYWYRQSLGQGPEFLIYFQGTGAADDSGLPNDRFFAVRPEGSVSTLKIQRTERGDSAVYLCASSEGQGDNEQFFGPGTRLTVL.